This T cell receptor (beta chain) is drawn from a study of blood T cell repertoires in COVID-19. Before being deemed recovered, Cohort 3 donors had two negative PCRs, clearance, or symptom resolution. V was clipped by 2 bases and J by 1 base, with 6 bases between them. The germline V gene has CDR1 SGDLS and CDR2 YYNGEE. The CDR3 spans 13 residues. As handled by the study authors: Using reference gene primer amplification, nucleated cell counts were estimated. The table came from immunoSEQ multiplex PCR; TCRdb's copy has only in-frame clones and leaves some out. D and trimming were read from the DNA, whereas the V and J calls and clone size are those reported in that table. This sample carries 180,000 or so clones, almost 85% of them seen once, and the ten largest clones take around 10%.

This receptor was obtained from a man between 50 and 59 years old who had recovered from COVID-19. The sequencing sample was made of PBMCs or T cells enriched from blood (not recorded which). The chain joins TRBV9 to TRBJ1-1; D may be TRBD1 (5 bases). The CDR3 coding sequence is TGTGCCAGCAGCGTCACAGGGAACACTGAAGCTTTCTTT. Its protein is CASSVTGNTEAFF.